This record looks at one T cell receptor beta chain sequence and its context. A junction end diverges from the germline sequence, so it may reflect a read error. These data come from a study of tumor-infiltrating lymphocytes in oesophageal squamous cell carcinoma. The CDR3 runs to 16 residues. TCRdb passed the PCR reads through MiXCR, listing each CDR3 protein once. The sample records 15,000 or so distinct CDR3 sequences, about 54% being singletons. The clonotype originates from a female donor with esophageal squamous cell carcinoma. The sequenced material came from esophageal tumor tissue. The chain carries TRBV5-3 and TRBJ2-4, with TRBD2 identical over 11 bases. TRBV5-3 is noted as an ORF with a role that remains uncertain. CDR3 residues: CASSNRLAGFQVEQYF. In nucleotides, the CDR3 is TGCGCCAGCAGCAACCGACTAGCGGGATTTCAAGTAGAGCAGTACTTC.